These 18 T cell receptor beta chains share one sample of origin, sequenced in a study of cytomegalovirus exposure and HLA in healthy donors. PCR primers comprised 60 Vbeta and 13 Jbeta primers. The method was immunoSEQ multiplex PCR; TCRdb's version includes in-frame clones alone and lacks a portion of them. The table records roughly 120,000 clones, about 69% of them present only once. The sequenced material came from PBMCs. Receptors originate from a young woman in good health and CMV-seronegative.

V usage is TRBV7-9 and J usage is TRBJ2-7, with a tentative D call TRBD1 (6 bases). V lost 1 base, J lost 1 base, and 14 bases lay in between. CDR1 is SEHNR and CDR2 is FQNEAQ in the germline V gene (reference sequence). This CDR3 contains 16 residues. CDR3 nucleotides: TGTGCCAGCAGCTTAGGGATCAGGGGATTATCCTACGAGCAGTACTTC. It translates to CASSLGIRGLSYEQYF.

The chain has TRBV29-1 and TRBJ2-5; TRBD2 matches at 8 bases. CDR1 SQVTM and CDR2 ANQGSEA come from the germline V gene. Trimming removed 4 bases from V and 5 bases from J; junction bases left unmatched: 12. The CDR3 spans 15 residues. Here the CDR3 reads CSVGLATPAAETQYF. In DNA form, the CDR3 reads TGCAGCGTTGGACTAGCGACCCCGGCGGCGGAGACCCAGTACTTC.

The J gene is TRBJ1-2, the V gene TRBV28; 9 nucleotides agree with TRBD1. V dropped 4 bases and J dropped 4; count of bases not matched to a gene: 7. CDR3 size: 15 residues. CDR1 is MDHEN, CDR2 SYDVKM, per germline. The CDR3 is CASSSWKTGGYGYTF. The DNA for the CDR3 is TGTGCCAGCAGTTCTTGGAAGACAGGGGGCTATGGCTACACCTTC.

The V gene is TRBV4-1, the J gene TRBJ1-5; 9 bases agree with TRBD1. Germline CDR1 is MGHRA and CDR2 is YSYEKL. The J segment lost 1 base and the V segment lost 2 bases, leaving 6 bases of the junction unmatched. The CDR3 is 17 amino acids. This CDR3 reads CASSQSGTGYSNQPQHF. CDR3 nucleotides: TGCGCCAGCAGCCAATCCGGGACAGGGTACAGCAATCAGCCCCAGCATTTT.

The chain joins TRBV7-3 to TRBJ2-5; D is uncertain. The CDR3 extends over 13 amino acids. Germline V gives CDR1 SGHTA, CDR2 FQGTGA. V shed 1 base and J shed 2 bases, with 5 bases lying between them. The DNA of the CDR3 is TGTGCCAGCAGCTTAAGCAGTCAAGAGACCCAGTACTTC. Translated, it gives CASSLSSQETQYF.

The CDR3 loop is CASSLAAGTNTGELFF. The CDR3 bases are TGCGCCAGCAGCTTGGCCGCGGGGACGAACACCGGGGAGCTGTTTTTT. V usage is TRBV5-1 and J usage is TRBJ2-2, with D possibly matching TRBD2 (6 bases). CDR3 length: 16 residues. Between the trimmed V and J ends, which lost 0 bases and 0 bases, there was a span of 9 bases. CDR1 is SGHRS, CDR2 YFSETQ, per germline.

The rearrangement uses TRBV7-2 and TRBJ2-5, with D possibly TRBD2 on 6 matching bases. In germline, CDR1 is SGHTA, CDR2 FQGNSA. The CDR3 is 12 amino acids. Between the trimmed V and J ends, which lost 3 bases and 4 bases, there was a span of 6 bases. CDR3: CASSLTRETQYF. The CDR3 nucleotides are TGTGCCAGCAGCTTGACTAGAGAGACCCAGTACTTC.

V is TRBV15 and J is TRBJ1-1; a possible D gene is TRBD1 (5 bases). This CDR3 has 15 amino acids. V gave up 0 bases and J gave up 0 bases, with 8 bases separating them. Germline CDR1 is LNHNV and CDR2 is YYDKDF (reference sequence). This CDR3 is CATSREGPMNTEAFF. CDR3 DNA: TGTGCCACCAGCAGAGAGGGGCCTATGAACACTGAAGCTTTCTTT.

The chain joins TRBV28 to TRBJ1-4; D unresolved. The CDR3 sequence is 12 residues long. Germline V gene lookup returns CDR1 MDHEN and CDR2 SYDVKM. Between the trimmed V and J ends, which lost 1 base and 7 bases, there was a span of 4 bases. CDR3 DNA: TGTGCCAGCAGTTTATCCCGTGAAAAACTGTTTTTT. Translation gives CASSLSREKLFF. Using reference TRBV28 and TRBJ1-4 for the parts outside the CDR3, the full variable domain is DVKVTQSSRYLVKRTGEKVFLECVQDMDHENMFWYRQDPGLGLRLIYFSYDVKMKEKGDIPEGYSVSREKKERFSLILESASTNQTSMYLCASSLSREKLFFGSGTQLSVL.

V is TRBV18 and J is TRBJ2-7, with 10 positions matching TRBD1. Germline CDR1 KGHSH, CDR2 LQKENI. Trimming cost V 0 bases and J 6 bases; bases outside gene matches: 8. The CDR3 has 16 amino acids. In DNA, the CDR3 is TGTGCCAGCTCACCACCCCCGGGACAGGGGTCTCTCGAGCAGTACTTC. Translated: CASSPPPGQGSLEQYF.

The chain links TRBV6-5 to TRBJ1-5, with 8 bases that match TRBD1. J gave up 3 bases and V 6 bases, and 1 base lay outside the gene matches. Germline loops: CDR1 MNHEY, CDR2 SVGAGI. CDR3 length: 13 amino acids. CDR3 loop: CASRTGVNQPQHF. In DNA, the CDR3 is TGTGCCAGCAGGACAGGGGTCAATCAGCCCCAGCATTTT.

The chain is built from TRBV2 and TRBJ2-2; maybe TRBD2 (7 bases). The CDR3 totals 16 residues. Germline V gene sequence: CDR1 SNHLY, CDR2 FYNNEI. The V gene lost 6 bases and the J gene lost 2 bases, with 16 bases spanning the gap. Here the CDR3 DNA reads TGTGCCAGCAGGGGAACGGGGGGCTTAAACACCGGGGAGCTGTTTTTT. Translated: CASRGTGGLNTGELFF.

CDR3 loop: CASRHHARQGSNQPQHF. The CDR3, as DNA: TGTGCCAGCAGACATCACGCTCGACAGGGGAGCAATCAGCCCCAGCATTTT. The V and J genes are TRBV28 and TRBJ1-5, with 8 nucleotides matching TRBD1. The CDR3 has 17 residues. Germline assignment: CDR1 MDHEN and CDR2 SYDVKM. V shed 6 bases and J 1 base; nucleotides not matched to a gene: 11.

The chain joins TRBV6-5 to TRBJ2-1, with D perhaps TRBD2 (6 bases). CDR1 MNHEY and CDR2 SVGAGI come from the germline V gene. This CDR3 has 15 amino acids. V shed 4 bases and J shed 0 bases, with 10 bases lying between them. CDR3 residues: CASSFHGSSYNEQFF. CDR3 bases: TGTGCCAGCAGTTTTCACGGGAGCTCCTACAATGAGCAGTTCTTC.

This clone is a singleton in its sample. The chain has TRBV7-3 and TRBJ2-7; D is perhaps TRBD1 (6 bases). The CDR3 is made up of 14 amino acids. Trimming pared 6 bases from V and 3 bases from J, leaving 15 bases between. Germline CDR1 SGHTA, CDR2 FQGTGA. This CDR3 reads CASSPDSLYYEQYF. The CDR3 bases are TGTGCCAGCAGTCCGGACAGCCTGTACTACGAGCAGTACTTC.

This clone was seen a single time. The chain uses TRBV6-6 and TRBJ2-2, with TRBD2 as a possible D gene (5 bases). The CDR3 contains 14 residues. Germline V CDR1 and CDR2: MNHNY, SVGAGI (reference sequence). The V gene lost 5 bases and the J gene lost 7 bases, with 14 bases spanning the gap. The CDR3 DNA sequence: TGTGCCAGCAGTAACGGAGGTATCATCGGGGAGCTGTTTTTT. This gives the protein CASSNGGIIGELFF.

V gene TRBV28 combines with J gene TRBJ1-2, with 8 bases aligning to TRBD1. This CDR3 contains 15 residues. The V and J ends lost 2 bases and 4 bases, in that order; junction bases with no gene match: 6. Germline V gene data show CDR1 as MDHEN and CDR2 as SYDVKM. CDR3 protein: CASSLQGARIYGYTF. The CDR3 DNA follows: TGTGCCAGCAGTTTACAGGGGGCGAGAATCTATGGCTACACCTTC.

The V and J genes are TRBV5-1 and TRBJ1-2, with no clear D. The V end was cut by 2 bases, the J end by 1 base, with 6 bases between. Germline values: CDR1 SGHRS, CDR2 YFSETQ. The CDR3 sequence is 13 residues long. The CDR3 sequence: CASSFGNNYGYTF. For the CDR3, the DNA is TGCGCCAGCAGCTTCGGGAATAACTATGGCTACACCTTC.